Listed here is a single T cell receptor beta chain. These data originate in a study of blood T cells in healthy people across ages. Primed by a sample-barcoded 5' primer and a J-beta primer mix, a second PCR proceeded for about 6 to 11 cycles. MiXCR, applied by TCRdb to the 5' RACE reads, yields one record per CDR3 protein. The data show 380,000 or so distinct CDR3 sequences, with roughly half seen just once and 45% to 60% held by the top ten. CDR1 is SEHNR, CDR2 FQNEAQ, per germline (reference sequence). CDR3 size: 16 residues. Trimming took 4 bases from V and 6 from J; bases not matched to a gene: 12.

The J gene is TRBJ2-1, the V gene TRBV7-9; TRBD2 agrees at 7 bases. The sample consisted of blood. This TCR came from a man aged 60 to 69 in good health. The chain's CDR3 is CASSSLGGGPANEQFF. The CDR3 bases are TGTGCCAGCAGCTCCCTCGGGGGAGGGCCTGCCAATGAGCAGTTCTTC.